This entry features one T cell receptor beta chain sequence. Antigen: not known. This entry comes from a study of cytomegalovirus exposure and HLA in healthy donors. Researchers ran the PCR with 60 Vbeta and 13 Jbeta primers. Repertoires were generated with immunoSEQ multiplex PCR, while TCRdb's copy carries only in-frame clones and drops some. Of over 100,000 clones in the sample, just under 80% were seen once. Germline assignment: CDR1 SGHRS and CDR2 YFSETQ. The CDR3 is 15 residues long. The junction had 3 bases not matched to a gene; V was cut back by 3 bases and J by 1 base. Study-wide results and caveats: Accurate prediction of HLA-A and HLA-B alleles (for most subjects) was reportedly achieved from TCR beta sequences. A further, later analysis showed that HLA-associated TCR beta chains (compared with equally common others) were more clonally expanded.

The sample taken for sequencing was PBMCs. This rearrangement joins TRBV5-1 to TRBJ1-3, with 8 bases matching TRBD1. The receptor was isolated from a man aged 25-45 years in good health and CMV-seronegative. The CDR3 reads CASSSRQGSGNTIYF. Written as DNA, the CDR3 is TGCGCCAGCAGCTCCCGACAGGGGTCTGGAAACACCATATATTTT.